Following are 27 T cell receptor beta chains from one sample sequenced in a study of blood T cell repertoires in COVID-19 (TCRdb year 2020). The library was prepared using the immunoSEQ multiplex PCR assay. Imported from immuneACCESS, the table was reduced by TCRdb to in-frame sequences with V and J called. These copies leave out some clones; in studies compared against another copy, an unresolved V gene accounts for under half, and the cause of the remainder is not known. Within this sample are roughly 340,000 clones, with about 89% of them counted one time only. The leading ten clones occupy approximately 1.9% of the sample. The source material was PBMCs or T cells enriched from blood (not recorded which). The receptor source for this set is a man in his forties in a cohort exposed to, infected with or recovered from COVID-19 (not recorded which).

The chain's CDR3 is CASSIDSDSPNQPQHF. In nucleotides, the CDR3 is TGTGCCAGTAGTATAGATTCTGACAGTCCCAATCAGCCCCAGCATTTT. The J gene is TRBJ1-5, the V gene TRBV19, with TRBD1 as a possible D gene (5 bases). The CDR3 runs 16 residues. Germline V gene data show CDR1 as LNHDA and CDR2 as SQIVND (reference sequence). The V end lost 0 bases, the J end lost 3 bases, and 12 bases lay between the germline ends.

CDR3 coding DNA: TGTGCCAGCTCAAAGACAGGGGAGGCCTCTGGAAACACCATATATTTT. Translated: CASSKTGEASGNTIYF. The chain employs TRBV18 and TRBJ1-3; 8 nucleotides align to TRBD1. With V trimmed by 5 bases and J by 0 bases, 6 bases remained unmatched. Germline CDR1 and CDR2: KGHSH and LQKENI. The CDR3 length is 16 residues.

The rearrangement joins TRBV28 to TRBJ2-5, with TRBD1 matching over 7 bases. Trimming cost V 6 bases and J 5 bases; bases outside gene matches: 6. From germline, CDR1 is MDHEN and CDR2 SYDVKM. The CDR3 runs 13 residues. The CDR3 DNA follows: TGTGCCAGCAGAAACAGACAGGGCGAGACCCAGTACTTC. The encoded protein is CASRNRQGETQYF.

V and J are TRBV6-5 and TRBJ1-5; D is perhaps TRBD1 (6 bases). There are 13 residues in the CDR3. The germline V gene encodes CDR1 MNHEY and CDR2 SVGAGI. V gave up 11 bases and J gave up 4 bases, with 15 bases separating them. CDR3 protein: CASVRQGNQPQHF. The CDR3 nucleotides are TGTGCCTCGGTACGGCAGGGGAATCAGCCCCAGCATTTT.

The chain links TRBV28 to TRBJ1-5; the match to TRBD1 covers 7 bases. The germline V gene has CDR1 MDHEN and CDR2 SYDVKM. J was trimmed by 8 bases and V by 3 bases; bases with no gene match: 7. This CDR3 is 14 amino acids long. CDR3 sequence (DNA): TGTGCCAGCAGTTTCGGGACAGTTGGGAAGCCCCAGCATTTT. It specifies CASSFGTVGKPQHF.

The genes are TRBV7-9 and TRBJ2-1, with D hard to call. The CDR3 runs 16 residues. The germline gives CDR1 SEHNR, CDR2 FQNEAQ (reference sequence). Deletions cut 2 bases from V and 6 bases from J, with 17 bases between. This CDR3 is CASSLSGSFRANEQFF. For the CDR3, the DNA is TGTGCCAGCAGCTTAAGTGGTAGTTTTCGAGCCAATGAGCAGTTCTTC.

The J gene is TRBJ2-7, the V gene TRBV6-5; TRBD2 aligns across 9 bases. This CDR3 has 16 residues. The junction had 11 bases not matched to a gene; V was cut back by 4 bases and J by 4 bases. Germline loops: CDR1 MNHEY, CDR2 SVGAGI. The CDR3 reads CASSSGPSGVRYEQYF. The CDR3 nucleotides read TGTGCCAGCAGTTCCGGACCTAGCGGGGTCCGATACGAGCAGTACTTC.

The V call is TRBV2, the J call TRBJ1-3; tentatively, D is TRBD1 (5 bases). V lost 6 bases and J 0 bases, leaving 9 bases between the germline ends. This CDR3 spans 14 amino acids. Germline CDR1 and CDR2: SNHLY and FYNNEI. The CDR3 spells CASRGGSSGNTIYF. The CDR3 nucleotides are TGTGCCAGCAGGGGGGGAAGCTCTGGAAACACCATATATTTT.

This chain joins TRBV18 and TRBJ2-7; D is possibly TRBD1 (6 bases). Per germline, CDR1 KGHSH and CDR2 LQKENI. Trimming stripped 4 bases from V and 1 base from J, with 14 bases between. The CDR3 spans 15 residues. DNA of the CDR3: TGTGCCAGCTCACGAACAGGGACCGATTCCTACGAGCAGTACTTC. Its protein product is CASSRTGTDSYEQYF. Supplemented by reference TRBV18 and TRBJ2-7, the full variable domain reads NAGVMQNPRHLVRRRGQEARLRCSPMKGHSHVYWYRQLPEEGLKFMVYLQKENIIDESGMPKERFSAEFPKEGPSILRIQQVVRGDSAAYFCASSRTGTDSYEQYFGPGTRLTVT.

The CDR3: CASSQRQGNVAEQYF. CDR3 nucleotide sequence: TGTGCCAGCAGCCAGAGACAGGGAAATGTGGCCGAGCAGTACTTC. The chain combines TRBV3-1 (or the pseudogene TRBV3-2) with TRBJ2-7; 7 bases map to TRBD1. V was pared by 3 bases and J by 6 bases, with 11 bases of the junction left unmatched. The CDR3 spans 15 residues. Germline lookup yields CDR1 LGHDT and CDR2 YNNKEL (reference sequence).

This chain connects TRBV9 to TRBJ1-3; 7 bases align to TRBD1. The V gene end was trimmed by 4 bases and the J gene end by 0 bases; junction bases not matched to a gene: 7. Germline CDR1 SGDLS, CDR2 YYNGEE. This CDR3 comprises 16 residues. CDR3 residues: CASSYTGQLSGNTIYF. In DNA, the CDR3 is TGTGCCAGCAGCTACACGGGACAGCTCTCTGGAAACACCATATATTTT.

V and J are TRBV4-1 and TRBJ2-1; 9 bases fit TRBD1. After removal of 5 bases from V and 3 bases from J, the junction contained 8 bases not matched to a gene. Germline CDR1 and CDR2: MGHRA and YSYEKL. This CDR3 contains 16 residues. The CDR3 DNA sequence: TGCGCCAGCAGCATCCGGACAGGGGTTATCTACAATGAGCAGTTCTTC. Its translation is CASSIRTGVIYNEQFF.

The rearrangement joins TRBV27 to TRBJ2-1; D unresolved. The germline V gene has CDR1 MNHEY and CDR2 SMNVEV (reference sequence). Trimming pared 2 bases from V and 0 bases from J, leaving 11 bases between. The CDR3 is 16 amino acids. The CDR3 sequence: CASSLRLQSSYNEQFF. The CDR3 nucleotides read TGTGCCAGCAGTTTAAGACTCCAGAGCTCCTACAATGAGCAGTTCTTC.

The chain joins TRBV2 to TRBJ1-2, with D perhaps matching TRBD1 (5 bases). The CDR3 is made up of 13 amino acids. Trimming stripped 6 bases from V and 4 bases from J, with 12 bases between. Germline-derived CDR1 and CDR2 are SNHLY and FYNNEI. CDR3: CASRMNQGYGYTF. CDR3 sequence (DNA): TGTGCCAGCAGGATGAACCAGGGCTATGGCTACACCTTC. The full variable domain, in which reference TRBV2 and TRBJ1-2 provide the parts outside the CDR3, is EPEVTQTPSHQVTQMGQEVILRCVPISNHLYFYWYRQILGQKVEFLVSFYNNEISEKSEIFDDQFSVERPDGSNFTLKIRSTKLEDSAMYFCASRMNQGYGYTFGSGTRLTVV.

This chain uses TRBV6-5 with TRBJ2-7, with TRBD2 matching 9 bases. The junction had 3 bases not matched to a gene; V was cut back by 6 bases and J by 3 bases. CDR1 and CDR2 (germline): MNHEY, SVGAGI. The CDR3 contains 13 residues. In nucleotides, the CDR3 is TGTGCCAGCAGAGCGGGAGGATACTACGAGCAGTACTTC. It encodes CASRAGGYYEQYF.

About this clone: Different DNA sequences within this sample yield the same CDR3. The V gene is TRBV6-5, the J gene TRBJ1-5, with unresolved D. The CDR3 loop spans 14 amino acids. Trimming left V 3 bases short and J 2 bases short, with 8 bases between. Germline lookup yields CDR1 MNHEY and CDR2 SVGAGI. The CDR3 DNA reads as TGTGCCAGCAGTTATAGCGGGGGCAATCAGCCCCAGCATTTT. Its translation: CASSYSGGNQPQHF.

The J gene is TRBJ1-1, the V gene TRBV19; D remains ambiguous. This CDR3 is 16 amino acids long. The V end lost 0 bases, the J end lost 0 bases, and 11 bases lay between the germline ends. Looked up from germline, CDR1 is LNHDA and CDR2 is SQIVND (reference sequence). The CDR3 nucleotides are TGTGCCAGTAGTATAGATCTGAGACAAGTGAACACTGAAGCTTTCTTT. This encodes CASSIDLRQVNTEAFF.

The chain employs TRBV7-2 and TRBJ2-1; perhaps TRBD2 as D (6 bases). This CDR3 has 14 residues. Looked up from germline, CDR1 is SGHTA and CDR2 is FQGNSA. The V end lost 3 bases, the J end lost 3 bases, and 9 bases lay between the germline ends. The CDR3 DNA sequence: TGTGCCAGCAGCTTCGGGAGTAGCTACAATGAGCAGTTCTTC. The encoded protein is CASSFGSSYNEQFF.

This clone was detected once. The rearrangement joins TRBV18 to TRBJ2-7; possible D gene TRBD2, 6 bases. The V gene's germline CDR1 is KGHSH and CDR2 LQKENI. V lost 3 bases and J lost 1, with 10 bases in between. CDR3 length equals 14 residues. CDR3 nucleotides: TGTGCCAGCTCACCGGGACTGGCGTCCTACGAGCAGTACTTC. Its protein product is CASSPGLASYEQYF.

The chain carries TRBV4-1 and TRBJ1-3; no clear D. The CDR3 has 15 residues. The germline V gene has CDR1 MGHRA and CDR2 YSYEKL. The germline V and J ends were trimmed by 2 bases and 3 bases, with 11 bases remaining between them. CDR3 sequence: CASSQSEQDGNTIYF. The CDR3 bases are TGCGCCAGCAGCCAATCTGAGCAAGATGGAAACACCATATATTTT.

This sequence joins TRBV19 and TRBJ2-1, with TRBD2 matching over 9 bases. With 9 bases clipped from V and 4 bases from J, the junction kept 7 bases outside the gene matches. CDR3 length: 14 amino acids. Per the germline V gene, CDR1 is LNHDA and CDR2 is SQIVND (reference sequence). CDR3 loop: CASKTSGIYNEQFF. The CDR3 region has the DNA TGTGCCAGCAAGACTAGCGGAATTTACAATGAGCAGTTCTTC.

The chain employs TRBV6-4 and TRBJ1-1, with D perhaps TRBD1 (5 bases). This CDR3 comprises 12 residues. The germline V gene encodes CDR1 MRHNA and CDR2 SNTAGT. Trimming left V 2 bases short and J 7 bases short, with 8 bases between. The DNA for the CDR3 is TGTGCCAGCAGTGACGGGGGGAGTGAAGCTTTCTTT. This translates into CASSDGGSEAFF.

The chain uses TRBV5-1 and TRBJ2-2; 11 bases agree with TRBD2. Germline V gene sequence: CDR1 SGHRS, CDR2 YFSETQ. The CDR3 extends over 15 amino acids. The V segment lost 5 bases and the J segment 9 bases; nucleotides outside the gene matches: 9. The CDR3 sequence: CASRPLAGARRELFF. The CDR3 DNA is TGCGCCAGCAGACCACTAGCGGGAGCGCGCCGGGAGCTGTTTTTT.

This clone appeared once. V gene TRBV28 combines with J gene TRBJ2-1; 8 bases line up with TRBD2. V was clipped by 6 bases and J by 4 bases; unmatched bases: 8. The CDR3 length is 15 residues. Per germline, CDR1 MDHEN and CDR2 SYDVKM. CDR3 DNA sequence: TGTGCCAGCAGACTCGGGACTAGGCTTTACAATGAGCAGTTCTTC. Amino acids: CASRLGTRLYNEQFF. The full variable domain, completed using reference TRBV28 and TRBJ2-1, is DVKVTQSSRYLVKRTGEKVFLECVQDMDHENMFWYRQDPGLGLRLIYFSYDVKMKEKGDIPEGYSVSREKKERFSLILESASTNQTSMYLCASRLGTRLYNEQFFGPGTRLTVL.

A word on this clone: The same CDR3 also results from other DNA sequences found in this sample. The V and J genes are TRBV18 and TRBJ1-1, with D uncertain. The ends were cut back, 5 bases at V and 0 bases at J, with 7 bases in the middle. Germline CDR1 and CDR2: KGHSH and LQKENI. The CDR3 has 13 residues. The CDR3 region is CASSGQVNTEAFF. As DNA, the CDR3 is TGTGCCAGCTCAGGGCAGGTGAACACTGAAGCTTTCTTT.

This clone has only one observation. V usage is TRBV30 and J usage is TRBJ2-5; 9 bases align to TRBD1. J gave up 5 bases and V 2 bases, and 6 bases lay outside the gene matches. This CDR3 contains 14 residues. Germline V gene data show CDR1 as GTSNPN and CDR2 as SVGIG (reference sequence). The CDR3 DNA reads as TGTGCCTGGAGTTACAGGGGGCGCAGGGAGACCCAGTACTTC. Its protein product is CAWSYRGRRETQYF.

This clone came up once. The V gene is TRBV6-1, the J gene TRBJ1-5, with 7 bases aligning to TRBD1. The V gene's germline CDR1 is MNHNS and CDR2 SASEGT. Trimming at V came to 3 bases and at J to 1 base, leaving 0 bases not matched to a gene. The CDR3 runs 14 residues. The CDR3 sequence is CASSETGSNQPQHF. CDR3 sequence (DNA): TGTGCCAGCAGTGAGACAGGGAGCAATCAGCCCCAGCATTTT.